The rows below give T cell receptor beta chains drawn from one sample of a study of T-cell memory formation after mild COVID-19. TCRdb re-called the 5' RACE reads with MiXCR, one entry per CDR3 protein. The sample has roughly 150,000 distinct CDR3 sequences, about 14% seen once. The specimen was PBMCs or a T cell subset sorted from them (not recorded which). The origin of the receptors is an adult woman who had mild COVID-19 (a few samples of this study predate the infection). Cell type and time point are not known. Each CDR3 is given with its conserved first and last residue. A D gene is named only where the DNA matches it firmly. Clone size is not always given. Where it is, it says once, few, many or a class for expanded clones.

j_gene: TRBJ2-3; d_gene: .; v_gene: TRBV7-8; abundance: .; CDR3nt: TGTGCCAGCAGTTCCGACACACCCAACACAGATACGCAGTATTTT; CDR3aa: CASSSDTPNTDTQYF
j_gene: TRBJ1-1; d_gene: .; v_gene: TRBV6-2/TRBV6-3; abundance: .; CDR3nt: TGTGCCAGCAGGGACCGGGACCAGGCTTTCTTT; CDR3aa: CASRDRDQAFF
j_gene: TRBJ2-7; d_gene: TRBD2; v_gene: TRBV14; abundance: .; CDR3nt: TGTGCCAGCAGCCAAGGTAGCGGGAGGGCACACGAGCAGTACTTC; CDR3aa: CASSQGSGRAHEQYF
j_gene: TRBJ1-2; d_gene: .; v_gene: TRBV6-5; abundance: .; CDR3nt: TGTGCCAGCAGTTACCGCTTGGGGGAGGGCGACTATGGCTACACCTTC; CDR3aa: CASSYRLGEGDYGYTF
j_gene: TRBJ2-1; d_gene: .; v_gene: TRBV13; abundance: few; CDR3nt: TGTGCCAGCAGCCTAGCCCTAAAGGGACGGTCCAGTGAGCAGTTCTTC; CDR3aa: CASSLALKGRSSEQFF
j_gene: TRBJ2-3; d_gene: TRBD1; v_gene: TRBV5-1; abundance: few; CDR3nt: TGCGCCAGCAGCTTGTCACAGGGGGCCACAGATACGCAGTATTTT; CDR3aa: CASSLSQGATDTQYF
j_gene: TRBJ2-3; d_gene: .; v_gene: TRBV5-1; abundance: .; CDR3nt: TGCGCCAGCAGTTCAGGGACGGGAGATACGCAGTATTTT; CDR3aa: CASSSGTGDTQYF
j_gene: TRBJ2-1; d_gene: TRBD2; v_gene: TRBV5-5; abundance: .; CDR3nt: TGTGCCAGCAGCCCTGGGACTACCACCTACAATGAGCAGTTCTTC; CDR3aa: CASSPGTTTYNEQFF
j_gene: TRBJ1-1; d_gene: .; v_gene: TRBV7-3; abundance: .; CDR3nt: TGTGCCAGCAGCTCCTACAGGGAAACTGAAGCTTTCTTT; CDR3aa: CASSSYRETEAFF
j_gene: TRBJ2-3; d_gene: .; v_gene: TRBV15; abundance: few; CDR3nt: TGTGCCACCAGAGGACAGCTCAGCACAGATACGCAGTATTTT; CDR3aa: CATRGQLSTDTQYF